This is a list of T cell receptor beta chains from one sample in a study of T cell responses to AZD1222 COVID-19 vaccine. Sequencing was performed with immunoSEQ multiplex PCR; in TCRdb, only in-frame clones are kept and a portion is missing. The sample holds approximately 100,000 clones, around 87% seen once. The sequencing here drew on peripheral blood, taken on day 0 of AZD1222 vaccination. The receptors come from an adult in good health. CDR3s include the opening cysteine and the closing phenylalanine or tryptophan. The D gene is left open where the match is weak. Where a row states a size, it is once, few, many or the class of an expanded clone; other rows omit it.

few	TRBD1	TRBV2	TRBJ2-1	CASSRGRQNEQFF	TGTGCCAGCAGCAGGGGGCGTCAGAATGAGCAGTTCTTC
NA	TRBD1	TRBV9	TRBJ1-4	CASSPSGTGSAKLFF	TGTGCCAGCAGCCCATCAGGGACAGGGTCTGCAAAACTGTTTTTT
NA	TRBD1	TRBV9	TRBJ1-2	CASTLQPGGGGYGYTF	TGTGCCAGCACCCTCCAGCCAGGGGGTGGTGGCTATGGCTACACCTTC
NA	NA	TRBV24-1	TRBJ1-1	CATRRTENTEAFF	TGTGCCACCAGGCGGACAGAGAACACTGAAGCTTTCTTT
NA	TRBD2	TRBV7-2	TRBJ2-7	CASSLGPGLAGVYEQYF	TGTGCCAGCAGCTTAGGCCCGGGACTAGCGGGAGTCTACGAGCAGTACTTC
medium-sized	NA	TRBV21-1	TRBJ2-7	CASSTPGPLASEQYF	TGTGCCAGCAGCACCCCGGGACCGCTAGCCTCAGAGCAGTACTTC
NA	NA	TRBV19	TRBJ1-5	CASSIDIRNQPQHF	TGTGCCAGTAGTATAGACATCCGCAATCAGCCCCAGCATTTT
NA	NA	TRBV18	TRBJ2-5	CASSPPIVGALETQYF	TGTGCCAGCTCACCACCGATAGTCGGGGCCCTGGAGACCCAGTACTTC
NA	NA	TRBV28	TRBJ2-1	CASTPVGIPDNEQFF	TGTGCCAGCACTCCAGTAGGAATCCCCGACAATGAGCAGTTCTTC
NA	NA	TRBV5-1	TRBJ1-4	CASSFVGGVLNEKLFF	TGCGCCAGCAGCTTCGTAGGGGGGGTTCTTAATGAAAAACTGTTTTTT
NA	NA	TRBV30	TRBJ1-1	CAWNGAGSSEAFF	TGTGCCTGGAATGGGGCAGGGAGCTCTGAAGCTTTCTTT
NA	NA	TRBV3-1/TRBV3-2	TRBJ1-2	CASSQTTRSYGYTF	TGTGCCAGCAGCCAAACAACAAGGTCGTATGGCTACACCTTC
once	NA	TRBV15	TRBJ2-7	CATSRDYGGMVLEQYF	TGTGCCACCAGCAGAGATTACGGCGGGATGGTTCTCGAGCAGTACTTC
NA	TRBD2	TRBV5-1	TRBJ2-7	CASSRTSGSNEQYF	TGCGCCAGCAGTCGGACTAGCGGGAGTAACGAGCAGTACTTC
NA	TRBD1	TRBV18	TRBJ2-7	CASSLTGLYEQYF	TGTGCCAGCTCACTGACAGGGCTGTACGAGCAGTACTTC
once	TRBD1	TRBV19	TRBJ2-7	CASRPRENRGYEQYF	TGTGCCAGTAGACCCCGAGAGAACAGGGGCTACGAGCAGTACTTC
NA	TRBD1	TRBV6-4	TRBJ2-1	CASSQWTGDNEQFF	TGTGCCAGCAGTCAATGGACAGGGGACAATGAGCAGTTCTTC
once	TRBD1	TRBV28	TRBJ2-2	CASSAGTGLTGELFF	TGTGCCAGCAGCGCTGGGACAGGGCTCACCGGGGAGCTGTTTTTT
NA	TRBD1	TRBV19	TRBJ2-7	CASNPGGGRGGQYF	TGTGCCAGTAATCCAGGGGGCGGCCGAGGAGGGCAGTACTTC
NA	NA	TRBV7-9	TRBJ1-2	CASSLKGGEDGYTF	TGTGCCAGCAGCTTAAAGGGGGGCGAGGATGGCTACACCTTC
NA	NA	TRBV11-1	TRBJ1-3	CASSLDGNTIYF	TGTGCCAGCAGCTTGGACGGAAACACCATATATTTT
NA	NA	TRBV12-3/TRBV12-4	TRBJ1-5	CASSLNGNQPQHF	TGTGCCAGCAGTTTAAATGGCAATCAGCCCCAGCATTTT
NA	NA	TRBV19	TRBJ1-2	CASSPRDKADGYTF	TGTGCCAGTAGTCCCCGGGACAAGGCGGATGGCTACACCTTC
NA	NA	TRBV5-1	TRBJ1-2	CASSLGQANYGYTF	TGCGCCAGCAGCTTGGGGCAGGCCAACTATGGCTACACCTTC
few	TRBD2	TRBV2	TRBJ2-7	CASSVSGRHHEQYF	TGTGCCAGCAGTGTAAGCGGGAGGCACCACGAGCAGTACTTC
NA	NA	TRBV13	TRBJ2-1	CASSLRPGNEQFF	TGTGCCAGCAGCTTGCGACCGGGCAATGAGCAGTTCTTC
NA	NA	TRBV5-1	TRBJ2-7	CASSLGPRQGGGEQYF	TGCGCCAGCAGCTTGGGTCCTAGGCAGGGGGGCGGCGAGCAGTACTTC
NA	NA	TRBV20-1	TRBJ2-7	CSASLGGASGHYEQYF	TGCAGTGCTAGTTTAGGTGGCGCCAGCGGTCACTACGAGCAGTACTTC
NA	NA	TRBV29-1	TRBJ1-1	CSVERGDTEAFF	TGCAGCGTTGAGAGAGGGGACACTGAAGCTTTCTTT
NA	TRBD2	TRBV5-4	TRBJ2-7	CASSLAGGLFGEQYF	TGTGCCAGCAGCTTAGCGGGAGGTCTTTTCGGCGAGCAGTACTTC
NA	TRBD1	TRBV28	TRBJ1-6	CASSPPTTGRNSPLHF	TGTGCCAGCAGCCCCCCAACGACAGGGAGAAATTCACCCCTCCACTTT
NA	NA	TRBV30	TRBJ2-7	CAWSTGLKQYF	TGTGCCTGGAGTACTGGCTTGAAGCAGTACTTC
NA	NA	TRBV14	TRBJ1-1	CASSVLSGYTEAFF	TGTGCCAGCAGCGTTCTTTCAGGGTACACTGAAGCTTTCTTT
NA	TRBD2	TRBV7-9	TRBJ2-1	CASMPLGVSGAGSYNEQFF	TGTGCCAGCATGCCCCTTGGGGTCAGCGGGGCAGGCTCCTACAATGAGCAGTTCTTC
NA	TRBD2	TRBV5-1	TRBJ2-3	CASSLGREERDTQYF	TGCGCCAGCAGCTTAGGGCGGGAGGAGCGGGATACGCAGTATTTT
once	NA	TRBV6-7	TRBJ2-1	CASSINPNSEGNEQFF	TGTGCCAGCTCCATAAACCCAAACAGCGAAGGCAATGAGCAGTTCTTC
NA	TRBD1	TRBV7-2	TRBJ1-2	CASSPWTGGIGGYTF	TGTGCCAGCAGCCCATGGACAGGGGGAATAGGTGGCTACACCTTC
NA	NA	TRBV4-2	TRBJ2-1	CASSQTRLGNEQFF	TGTGCCAGCAGCCAGACCCGCTTAGGGAATGAGCAGTTCTTC
many	NA	TRBV5-1	TRBJ2-2	CASTLGGLFGELFF	TGCGCCAGCACCCTGGGGGGACTTTTCGGGGAGCTGTTTTTT
NA	NA	TRBV10-3	TRBJ2-7	CAISERVLDEQYF	TGTGCCATCAGTGAGCGAGTTCTAGACGAGCAGTACTTC
NA	TRBD1	TRBV30	TRBJ1-3	CAGRAGGRNTIYF	TGTGCCGGACGGGCAGGGGGCCGAAACACCATATATTTT
NA	TRBD1	TRBV2	TRBJ1-4	CASSEPQGLGEKLFF	TGTGCCAGCAGTGAACCACAGGGGCTAGGGGAAAAACTGTTTTTT